Shown below are 17 T cell receptor beta chains from a single sample sequenced in a study of blood T cells in healthy people across ages. With a J-beta primer mix and a sample-barcoded 5' primer, a second PCR ran roughly 6 to 11 cycles. TCRdb redid the calling of the 5' RACE reads with MiXCR, one entry per CDR3 protein. The sample contains approximately 1,000,000 distinct CDR3 sequences, over 35% of which appear only once. Sequenced input: blood. All receptors derive from a woman between 55 and 75 years old in good health.

In its sample, this clonotype was seen many times. V gene TRBV29-1 combines with J gene TRBJ2-1; 8 bases are a match to TRBD2. The germline CDR1 and CDR2 sequences are SQVTM and ANQGSEA. V lost 5 bases, J lost 10 bases, and 10 bases stayed unmatched. CDR3 length equals 13 residues. The CDR3 region has the DNA TGCAGCGTTCGGGTCGGGAGGGCCGGAGAGCAGTTCTTC. It codes for CSVRVGRAGEQFF.

CDR3 in amino acids: CSARDLLGRTIEQYF. DNA of the CDR3: TGCAGTGCTAGAGATCTTTTGGGACGGACCATCGAGCAGTACTTC. The V gene is TRBV20-1, the J gene TRBJ2-4; either TRBD1 or TRBD2 may supply D (5 bases each). Near its end, the DNA agrees better with TRBJ2-7, so the J call may be wrong. Germline V gene data show CDR1 as DFQATT and CDR2 as SNEGSKA (reference sequence). The CDR3 extends over 15 amino acids.

This clonotype has only a few counts. The chain has TRBV18 and TRBJ2-7, with 10 bases identical to TRBD2. The DNA end favors TRBJ2-4, so the J call may be wrong. The length of the CDR3 is 19 residues. The V gene's germline CDR1 is KGHSH and CDR2 LQKENI. The CDR3 region has the DNA TGTGCCAGCTCACCACACCACCCCTCTAGCGGGAGCTCGGAAAGCATTCAGTACTTC. Translating it yields CASSPHHPSSGSSESIQYF.

The V gene is TRBV20-1, the J gene TRBJ2-6, with D maybe TRBD2 (5 bases). With 0 bases removed from V and 0 bases from J, the gap between germline ends came to 9 bases. Per the germline V gene, CDR1 is DFQATT and CDR2 is SNEGSKA (reference sequence). This CDR3 has 16 amino acids. CDR3 sequence (DNA): TGCAGTGCTAGAGATGGGGAGACCTCTGGGGCCAACGTCCTGACTTTC. It codes for CSARDGETSGANVLTF.

The chain links TRBV18 to TRBJ2-7; perhaps TRBD2 as D (6 bases). V shed 2 bases and J shed 7 bases, with 9 bases lying between them. Per germline, CDR1 KGHSH and CDR2 LQKENI. CDR3 length: 12 amino acids. The CDR3 bases are TGTGCCAGCTCACCAATTGCGGGAGAGCAGTACTTC. Protein sequence: CASSPIAGEQYF.

The chain links TRBV20-1 to TRBJ2-7; 9 bases map to TRBD2. V was clipped by 3 bases and J by 3 bases; unmatched bases: 3. Germline V gives CDR1 DFQATT, CDR2 SNEGSKA (reference sequence). The CDR3 is 13 amino acids. The CDR3 DNA is TGCAGTGCTAGGAATAGCGGGAGCTACGAGCAGTACTTC. It yields the protein CSARNSGSYEQYF.

Notes on this clonotype: Being one base from a much bigger clone, this may be a read error. The chain links TRBV29-1 to TRBJ2-1; D might be TRBD2 (6 bases). Per the germline V gene, CDR1 is SQVTM and CDR2 is ANQGSEA. The CDR3 totals 15 residues. Trimming removed 1 base from V and 7 bases from J, with 17 bases in between. CDR3 sequence reads: CSVEVGSPGGNEQFF. Here the CDR3 DNA reads TGCAGCGTTGAAGTAGGGAGTCCCGGGGGAAATGAGCAGTTCTTC.

V usage is TRBV6-2 or TRBV6-3 and J usage is TRBJ2-2, with D hard to call. This CDR3 is 14 amino acids long. CDR1 MNHEY and CDR2 SVGEGT come from the germline V gene. V lost 6 bases, J lost 4 bases, and 12 bases lay in between. CDR3 DNA: TGTGCCAGCAGCCGACTCCCGGGCACCGGGGAGCTGTTTTTT. Its protein product is CASSRLPGTGELFF.

The chain joins TRBV13 to TRBJ2-4; a possible D gene is TRBD1 (6 bases). TRBJ2-7 matches the DNA end more closely, so the J call is doubtful. This CDR3 is 15 amino acids long. Per the germline V gene, CDR1 is PRHDT and CDR2 is FYEKMQ (reference sequence). The CDR3 region is CASSPKPWDTYEQYF. The CDR3 nucleotides read TGTGCCAGCAGCCCTAAGCCCTGGGACACCTACGAGCAGTACTTC.

The V and J genes are TRBV6-2 or TRBV6-3 and TRBJ2-1; D perhaps matches TRBD2 (6 bases). The CDR3 loop spans 14 amino acids. V lost 6 bases, J lost 5 bases, and 14 bases lay in between. Per the germline V gene, CDR1 is MNHEY and CDR2 is SVGEGT. The CDR3 loop reads CASSGSSAHNEQFF. As DNA, the CDR3 is TGTGCCAGCAGCGGGAGCAGCGCGCACAATGAGCAGTTCTTC.

This chain joins TRBV20-1 and TRBJ1-1; no reliable D call. This CDR3 has 13 residues. Germline lookup yields CDR1 DFQATT and CDR2 SNEGSKA (reference sequence). V lost 3 bases and J 5 bases, leaving 13 bases between the germline ends. The CDR3 spells CSASLAAGTEAFF. CDR3 nucleotides: TGCAGTGCTAGTCTTGCAGCGGGGACTGAAGCTTTCTTT.

In this sample, this clonotype turned up a few times. This sequence joins TRBV4-1 and TRBJ2-7; D may be TRBD1 or TRBD2 (5 bases each). Per germline, CDR1 MGHRA and CDR2 YSYEKL. The CDR3 extends over 15 amino acids. V lost 0 bases and J lost 2, with 11 bases in between. For the CDR3, the DNA is TGCGCCAGCAGCCAAGACCCTCAGGGACCCTACGAGCAGTACTTC. Its protein product is CASSQDPQGPYEQYF.

This rearrangement joins TRBV14 to TRBJ1-3; 8 bases are shared with TRBD1. This CDR3 is built from 16 residues. The J segment lost 0 bases and the V segment lost 3 bases, leaving 4 bases of the junction unmatched. From germline, CDR1 is SGHDN and CDR2 FVKESK. The CDR3 sequence is CASSHRTGRSGNTIYF. The DNA of the CDR3 is TGTGCCAGCAGCCATCGGACAGGGCGCTCTGGAAACACCATATATTTT.

This clonotype was detected ten times or more. The gene calls are TRBV5-1 and TRBJ2-1, with 8 bases fitting TRBD2. The CDR3 has 15 residues. CDR1 is SGHRS and CDR2 is YFSETQ in the germline V gene. V was clipped by 2 bases and J by 4 bases; unmatched bases: 5. Here the CDR3 DNA reads TGCGCCAGCAGCTTAGTTGCTAGCGGGTACAATGAGCAGTTCTTC. Translation: CASSLVASGYNEQFF.

The rearrangement links TRBV7-2 to TRBJ2-1; 7 bases agree with TRBD2. The CDR3 loop spans 13 amino acids. Germline V gene lookup returns CDR1 SGHTA and CDR2 FQGNSA. The V segment lost 1 base and the J segment 14 bases; nucleotides outside the gene matches: 8. The CDR3 loop is CASSLEDYGRKFF. As DNA, the CDR3 is TGTGCCAGCAGCTTAGAGGACTACGGGAGGAAGTTCTTC.

The chain recombines TRBV11-2 with TRBJ1-2; 9 nucleotides agree with TRBD1. CDR3 size: 18 residues. V was clipped by 5 bases and J by 2 bases; unmatched bases: 15. CDR1 and CDR2 (germline): SGHAT, FQNNGV. CDR3 nucleotides: TGTGCCAGCAGCGCCGCTCCGGGACAGGGAAGTGACAACTATGGCTACACCTTC. Its protein product is CASSAAPGQGSDNYGYTF.

As to this clonotype: One end of the junction is discordant with germline, which a read error may explain. The V call is TRBV5-1, the J call TRBJ2-1; D possibly uses TRBD1 or TRBD2 (5 bases each). The CDR3 is 12 amino acids. CDR1 is SGHRS, CDR2 YFSETQ, per germline. This CDR3 is CASSYGAAEQLF. The CDR3 DNA follows: TGCGCCAGCAGCTACGGGGCCGCTGAGCAGTTATTC. Full variable domain (rest looked up from reference TRBV5-1 and TRBJ2-1): KAGVTQTPRYLIKTRGQQVTLSCSPISGHRSVSWYQQTPGQGLQFLFEYFSETQRNKGNFPGRFSGRQFSNSRSEMNVSTLELGDSALYLCASSYGAAEQLFGPGTRLTVL.